A selection of T cell receptor beta chains follows, all from one sample in a study of vaccination effects on CD4 cells after COVID-19. These receptors lack a known antigen. Clones were sequenced by immunoSEQ multiplex PCR, and TCRdb holds only the in-frame ones, with some missing. The sample contains around 40,000 clones, around 72% of which appear only once. This sample comprised CD4+ T cells from PBMCs cultured with a peptide pool, obtained before COVID-19 vaccination. The source of these receptors is a human donor who had a prior SARS-CoV-2 infection. The CDR3 runs from the conserved cysteine through the conserved F or W. D genes are given only for firm matches. The size entry is marked missing in some rows and otherwise reads once, few, many or a size class.

d_gene	abundance	j_gene	v_gene	CDR3nt	CDR3aa
-	-	TRBJ2-7	TRBV6-2/TRBV6-3	TGTGCCAGCAGTAAGGGCGGCGGGAACGGCTACGAGCAGTACTTC	CASSKGGGNGYEQYF
TRBD1	few	TRBJ1-6	TRBV7-9	TGTGCCAGCAGCCACGGGACAGCCTATTCACCCCTCCACTTT	CASSHGTAYSPLHF
TRBD1	few	TRBJ1-2	TRBV19	TGTGCCAGCGCAGGACAGGGTTATGGCTACACCTTC	CASAGQGYGYTF
-	-	TRBJ2-2	TRBV11-3	TGTGCCAGCAGCTTAGCAGGGACGAACACCGGGGAGCTGTTTTTT	CASSLAGTNTGELFF
-	once	TRBJ1-4	TRBV18	TGTGCCAGCTCACCACCGGGGACCCAAAATGAAAAACTGTTTTTT	CASSPPGTQNEKLFF
-	-	TRBJ2-2	TRBV2	TGTGCCAGCAGTGAAGCTGGGACGGCCCACAGGGAGCTGTTTTTT	CASSEAGTAHRELFF
-	-	TRBJ2-1	TRBV5-1	TGCGCCAGCAGCTTGGAAGCGGAGTACAACAATGAGCAGTTCTTC	CASSLEAEYNNEQFF
TRBD2	-	TRBJ2-1	TRBV4-3	TGCGCCAGCAGCCAAGATCTTACGGGACTAGCGGGACCTGGCCCTTCCTACAATGAGCAGTTCTTC	CASSQDLTGLAGPGPSYNEQFF
-	-	TRBJ1-1	TRBV24-1	TGTGCCACCAGTGATTTGCATCGACTGGGACGTCCGAACACTGAAGCTTTCTTT	CATSDLHRLGRPNTEAFF
TRBD1	-	TRBJ2-1	TRBV7-3	TGTGCCAGCAGCCAGACAGGGGATTCCTACAATGAGCAGTTCTTC	CASSQTGDSYNEQFF
TRBD1	-	TRBJ2-1	TRBV24-1	TGTGCCACCAGTGATCGACACAGGGGGCCCCGACTCAATGAGCAGTTCTTC	CATSDRHRGPRLNEQFF
-	-	TRBJ1-2	TRBV2	TGTGCCAGCAGTGAAGCCTGGGGGGAAGATGGCTACACCTTC	CASSEAWGEDGYTF
TRBD1	-	TRBJ2-1	TRBV27	TGTGCCAGCAGTTTAACCCAGGGGGCATCCTACAATGAGCAGTTCTTC	CASSLTQGASYNEQFF
-	-	TRBJ2-5	TRBV5-1	TGCGCCAGCAGCTTGGGGGGCGGAAGACAAGAGACCCAGTACTTC	CASSLGGGRQETQYF
TRBD2	-	TRBJ2-1	TRBV5-4	TGTGCCAGCAGCTTCGAACTAGCGGGATTGCTCAGTGAGCAGTTCTTC	CASSFELAGLLSEQFF
-	-	TRBJ2-1	TRBV5-4	TGTGCCAGCAGCTTGGATCGCAATGAGCAGTTCTTC	CASSLDRNEQFF
-	-	TRBJ2-1	TRBV5-4	TGTGCCAGCAGCCAAGCGGGCGTGACCTACAATGAGCAGTTCTTC	CASSQAGVTYNEQFF
TRBD1	-	TRBJ1-1	TRBV5-1	TGCGCCAGCAGCTTCACAGGGGAGGAGGGCACTGAAGCTTTCTTT	CASSFTGEEGTEAFF
-	-	TRBJ2-5	TRBV5-1	TGCGCCAGCCGGGACCGCTACCAAGAGACCCAGTACTTC	CASRDRYQETQYF
TRBD1	-	TRBJ1-2	TRBV5-4	TGTGCCAGCAGCCCGAAACAGGGGGTAAACTATGGCTACACCTTC	CASSPKQGVNYGYTF
-	-	TRBJ1-2	TRBV2	TGTGCCAGCAGAGATTATGGGACGTATGGCTACACCTTC	CASRDYGTYGYTF
-	-	TRBJ1-2	TRBV18	TGTGCCAGCTCACCACAGGGGGGCGAAGCAATCTACACCTTC	CASSPQGGEAIYTF
-	-	TRBJ2-1	TRBV14	TGTGCCAGCAGCCCCCAAGGGGCAGGACACAATGAGCAGTTCTTC	CASSPQGAGHNEQFF
-	many	TRBJ1-4	TRBV6-1	TGTGCCAGCAGTGATGGGGGGGGCTATGAAAAACTGTTTTTT	CASSDGGGYEKLFF
TRBD2	-	TRBJ2-3	TRBV13	TGTGCCAGCAGCTTAAGACTAGCGGGGGGGAGCACAGATACGCAGTATTTT	CASSLRLAGGSTDTQYF